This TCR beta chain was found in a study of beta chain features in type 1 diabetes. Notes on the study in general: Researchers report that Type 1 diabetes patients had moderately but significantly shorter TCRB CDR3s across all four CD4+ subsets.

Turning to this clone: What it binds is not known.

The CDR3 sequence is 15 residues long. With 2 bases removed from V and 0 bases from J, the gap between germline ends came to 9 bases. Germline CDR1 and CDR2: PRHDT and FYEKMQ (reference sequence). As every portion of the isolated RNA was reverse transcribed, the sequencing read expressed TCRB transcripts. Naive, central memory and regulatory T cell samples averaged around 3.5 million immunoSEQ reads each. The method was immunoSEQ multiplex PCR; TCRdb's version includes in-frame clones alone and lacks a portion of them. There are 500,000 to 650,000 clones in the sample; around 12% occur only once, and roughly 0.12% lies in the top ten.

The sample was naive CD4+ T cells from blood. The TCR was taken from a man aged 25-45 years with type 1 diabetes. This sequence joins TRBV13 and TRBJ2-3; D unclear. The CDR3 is CASSLRPASTDTQYF. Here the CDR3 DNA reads TGTGCCAGCAGCTTAAGACCAGCTAGCACAGATACGCAGTATTTT.